This T cell receptor (beta chain) originates from a study of CD8 T cells in ankylosing spondylitis. Scientists made TCR beta libraries using quantitative 5'-RACE with molecular barcodes. TCRdb redid the calling of the 5' RACE reads with MiXCR, one entry per CDR3 protein. The sample yields hundreds of thousands of distinct CDR3 sequences, about 17% seen once. General study findings and limits: Seemingly characteristic of ankylosing spondylitis blood was a TCR beta motif consisting of eight highly homologous variants.

This CDR3 region has 14 residues. Germline V gives CDR1 WSHSY, CDR2 SAAADI. V gave up 1 base and J gave up 5 bases, with 12 bases separating them. The table lists this clonotype with many counts. Antigen unknown. The sequencing sample was made of blood, either unsorted or a sorted T cell fraction (not recorded which). The sequence derives from a male donor with ankylosing spondylitis. This chain joins TRBV10-2 and TRBJ2-7; a weak D match, TRBD1 (6 bases). DNA for the CDR3: TGCGCCAGCAGTGAGTTCTGGGGGCTCAACGAGCAGTACTTC. Translating it yields CASSEFWGLNEQYF.